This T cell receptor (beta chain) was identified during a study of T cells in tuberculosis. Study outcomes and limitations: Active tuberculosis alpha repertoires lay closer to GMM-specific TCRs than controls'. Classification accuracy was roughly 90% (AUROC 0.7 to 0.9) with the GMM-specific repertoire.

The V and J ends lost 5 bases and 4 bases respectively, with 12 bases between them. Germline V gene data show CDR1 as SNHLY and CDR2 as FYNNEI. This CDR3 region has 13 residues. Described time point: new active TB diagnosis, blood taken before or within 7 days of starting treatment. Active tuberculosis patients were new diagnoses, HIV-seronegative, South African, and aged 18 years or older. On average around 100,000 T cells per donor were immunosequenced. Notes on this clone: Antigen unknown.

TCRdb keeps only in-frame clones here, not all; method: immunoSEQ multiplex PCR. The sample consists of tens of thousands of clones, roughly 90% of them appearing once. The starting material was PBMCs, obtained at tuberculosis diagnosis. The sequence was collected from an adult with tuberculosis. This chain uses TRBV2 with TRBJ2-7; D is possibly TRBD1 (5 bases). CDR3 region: CASSQGPLYEQYV. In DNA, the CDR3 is TGTGCCAGCAGTCAGGGTCCCCTATACGAGCAGTACGTC.